This T cell receptor beta chain appears in the sequencing data of a study of cytomegalovirus exposure and HLA in healthy donors. Study context: When 398 donors were genotyped, around 77% of them were found to fall in the Caucasian-associated ancestry cluster.

Regarding the study as a whole: The sole available immune exposure information was CMV serostatus.

The study ran its PCR with 60 Vbeta and 13 Jbeta primers. Original handling: Roughly 76 million unique TCR beta chains, approximately 11 million of them shared, were counted by a later analysis. Some clones are missing from TCRdb's copy, which holds only in-frame ones; the method was immunoSEQ multiplex PCR. V and J calls plus clone size are reproduced from that table; the DNA served to infer D and trimming. The data hold some 160,000 clones, with approximately 80% observed a single time. Germline CDR1 reads LGHNA; CDR2 reads YSLEER. CDR3 length: 15 residues. V shed 0 bases and J shed 4 bases, with 12 bases lying between them. This clone was seen just once. The antigen remains undetermined.

This clonotype was obtained from a man in his forties or fifties in good health and CMV-seropositive. Material: PBMCs. The chain combines TRBV4-3 with TRBJ1-2, with no clear D. The CDR3 DNA sequence: TGCGCCAGCAGCCAAGAGACGCGGAATAGCTATGGCTACACCTTC. This codes for CASSQETRNSYGYTF.